This T cell receptor beta chain was obtained from a study of shared clonotypes between healthy human individuals. The study ran the assay at deep level. This table comes from immunoSEQ multiplex PCR, and its TCRdb copy is limited to in-frame clones, with some not included. The table shows about 1,900,000 clones, with less than 95% occurring only once. As defined, naive CD8 cells were CD45RO-negative and positively selected for CCR7, with terminally differentiated effector memory CD45RA+ cells excluded. This TCR derives from a man between 18 and 35 years old in good health. Material for sequencing was naive CD8+ T cells sorted from blood.

CDR3 coding DNA: TGTGCCAGCATCCCGACGGGGGAAGGCACTGAAGCTTTCTTT. Translated, it gives CASIPTGEGTEAFF. The rearrangement uses TRBV6-5 and TRBJ1-1, with D possibly matching TRBD1 (5 bases). Per the germline V gene, CDR1 is MNHEY and CDR2 is SVGAGI. With 7 bases removed from V and 4 bases from J, the gap between germline ends came to 16 bases. The CDR3 consists of 14 residues.